The source of this T cell receptor (beta chain) is a study of follicular helper T cells after annual influenza vaccination. Study-level findings and limits: ICOS-CD38- cTfh most often held earlier Day 7 ICOS+CD38+ clones.

TCRB sequencing was done at Survey resolution level. The repertoire was sequenced with immunoSEQ multiplex PCR; TCRdb's copy has only in-frame clones and lacks some. Found here are 1,500 or so clones, around 68% of them singletons; the top ten hold 5% to 5.5%. This CDR3 is built from 17 residues. V was shortened by 5 bases and J by 1 base, with 17 bases between the two germline ends. Germline assignment: CDR1 SGHTA and CDR2 FQGTGA. The time point is: 2014-2015 season, 7 days after vaccination. Each time point used about 35 to 100 mL of blood. For this clone: What it recognizes is unknown.

The chain recombines TRBV7-3 with TRBJ2-2; D remains unclear. The source was CXCR5+ CD38+ circulating T follicular helper cells from blood, collected 7 days after influenza vaccination. Subset: circulating Tfh, non-naive CD4+CXCR5+PD-1+ (ICOS+CD38+ or ICOS-CD38-). The TCR was taken from an adult who received the influenza vaccine. The CDR3 sequence: CASSPGVGYRNTGELFF. The DNA for the CDR3 is TGTGCCAGCAGCCCCGGTGTAGGTTACAGGAACACCGGGGAGCTGTTTTTT.